This passage covers 4 T cell receptor beta chains from one sample sequenced in a study of blood T cell repertoires in COVID-19. The method was immunoSEQ multiplex PCR; TCRdb's version includes in-frame clones alone and lacks a portion of them. The sample contains 270,000 or so clones, about 76% of which appear only once. Material for sequencing was peripheral blood. These receptors came from a woman in her sixties with active or convalescent COVID-19.

V usage is TRBV20-1 and J usage is TRBJ1-1; no reliable D call. Germline lookup yields CDR1 DFQATT and CDR2 SNEGSKA (reference sequence). The CDR3 covers 14 residues. The V end lost 3 bases, the J end lost 0 bases, and 11 bases lay between the germline ends. The DNA for the CDR3 is TGCAGTGCTAGTTCGGGAAACATGAACACTGAAGCTTTCTTT. This encodes CSASSGNMNTEAFF.

The table lists this clone with a few counts. The chain carries TRBV7-9 and TRBJ1-4; D gene uncertain. CDR3 length: 14 residues. Trimming pared 2 bases from V and 5 bases from J, leaving 9 bases between. Looked up from germline, CDR1 is SEHNR and CDR2 is FQNEAQ (reference sequence). The CDR3 region has the DNA TGTGCCAGCAGCTTATTCGGAGGGAATGAAAAACTGTTTTTT. It codes for CASSLFGGNEKLFF. Complete variable domain (other parts from reference TRBV7-9 and TRBJ1-4): DTGVSQNPRHKITKRGQNVTFRCDPISEHNRLYWYRQTLGQGPEFLTYFQNEAQLEKSRLLSDRFSAERPKGSFSTLEIQRTEQGDSAMYLCASSLFGGNEKLFFGSGTQLSVL.

The chain's CDR3 is CASSPLTGSYEQYF. CDR3 DNA: TGCGCCAGCAGCCCTTTGACAGGGAGCTACGAGCAGTACTTC. The chain has TRBV5-1 and TRBJ2-7; 7 nucleotides agree with TRBD1. Germline V lookup: CDR1 SGHRS, CDR2 YFSETQ. The CDR3 is 14 residues long. Trimming at V came to 4 bases and at J to 3 bases, leaving 7 bases not matched to a gene.

This chain joins TRBV2 and TRBJ2-7, with D maybe TRBD1 (6 bases). CDR3 length: 14 residues. V lost 6 bases and J 1 base, leaving 13 bases between the germline ends. CDR1 is SNHLY, CDR2 FYNNEI, per germline. In nucleotides, the CDR3 is TGTGCCAGCAGCCCCGGGACACTATCCTACGAGCAGTACTTC. This gives the protein CASSPGTLSYEQYF.